This passage covers 18 T cell receptor beta chains from one sample sequenced in a study of T cell responses to AZD1222 COVID-19 vaccine. Produced via immunoSEQ multiplex PCR; TCRdb's table is partial and in-frame only. The repertoire holds more than 150,000 clones, with approximately 92% as singletons. Material: peripheral blood, obtained on day 0 of AZD1222 vaccination. These receptors all come from an adult in good health.

V usage is TRBV9 and J usage is TRBJ1-1, with D unresolved. V was trimmed by 3 bases and J by 1 base, leaving 7 bases between them. Germline CDR1 SGDLS, CDR2 YYNGEE. This CDR3 has 13 residues. This chain's CDR3 is CASSASGNTEAFF. The CDR3 DNA reads TGTGCCAGCAGCGCATCAGGGAACACTGAAGCTTTCTTT.

The chain has TRBV14 and TRBJ2-7, with D possibly TRBD2 on 5 matching bases. V was shortened by 1 base and J by 2 bases, with 18 bases between the two germline ends. CDR3 length: 17 residues. Germline values: CDR1 SGHDN, CDR2 FVKESK. Here the CDR3 reads CASSQVRVSNPPYEQYV. CDR3 DNA sequence: TGTGCCAGCAGCCAAGTGAGGGTCTCAAATCCTCCCTACGAGCAGTACGTC.

The rearrangement uses TRBV7-2 and TRBJ2-5, with D perhaps matching TRBD2 (6 bases). CDR1 is SGHTA, CDR2 FQGNSA, per germline. V dropped 5 bases and J dropped 1 base, with 8 bases sitting between them. CDR3 length: 13 amino acids. The CDR3 here is CASSRGVQETQYF. As DNA, the CDR3 is TGTGCCAGCAGCCGCGGGGTCCAAGAGACCCAGTACTTC.

This clone was observed a single time. This chain joins TRBV7-9 and TRBJ2-1, with 8 bases fitting TRBD2. Germline-derived CDR1 and CDR2 are SEHNR and FQNEAQ (reference sequence). J lost 1 base, V lost 6 bases, and 8 bases had no gene match. The CDR3 is 16 amino acids. The CDR3: CASRRATSVSYNEQFF. For the CDR3, the DNA is TGTGCCAGCAGGCGAGCGACTAGCGTGTCCTACAATGAGCAGTTCTTC.

This chain connects TRBV7-9 to TRBJ1-1, with 8 bases aligning to TRBD1. Germline CDR1 and CDR2: SEHNR and FQNEAQ (reference sequence). The V gene end was trimmed by 5 bases and the J gene end by 1 base; junction bases not matched to a gene: 6. This CDR3 is built from 15 residues. CDR3 protein: CASSRYGQGNTEAFF. The CDR3 DNA reads as TGTGCCAGCAGCCGTTACGGACAGGGGAACACTGAAGCTTTCTTT.

The CDR3 is CASSPDRVNEQFF. For the CDR3, the DNA is TGTGCCAGCAGCCCTGACAGGGTGAATGAGCAGTTCTTC. The chain has TRBV7-8 and TRBJ2-1; 7 bases agree with TRBD1. Germline V CDR1 and CDR2: SGHVS, FQNEAQ. This CDR3 comprises 13 residues. Germline trimming cut 5 bases from V and 7 bases from J; bases unmatched to any gene: 5.

V and J are TRBV14 and TRBJ2-2; no firm D call. CDR1 SGHDN and CDR2 FVKESK come from the germline V gene. V was cut by 4 bases and J by 4 bases, with 1 base left in between. CDR3 length equals 11 residues. This chain's CDR3 is CASSRTGELFF. In DNA form, the CDR3 reads TGTGCCAGCAGCCGCACCGGGGAGCTGTTTTTT.

The chain combines TRBV2 with TRBJ2-1; TRBD2 matches 9 bases. The CDR3 is 16 amino acids. Per germline, CDR1 SNHLY and CDR2 FYNNEI. The V gene end was trimmed by 4 bases and the J gene end by 3 bases; junction bases not matched to a gene: 7. The CDR3, as DNA: TGTGCCAGCAGTGCCTTGCTTAGCGGGAGCTACAATGAGCAGTTCTTC. This gives the protein CASSALLSGSYNEQFF.

The J gene is TRBJ2-7, the V gene TRBV5-4; 11 bases match TRBD1. V gave up 4 bases and J gave up 6 bases; unmatched junction bases: 6. The germline V gene encodes CDR1 SGHNT and CDR2 YYREEE (reference sequence). This CDR3 contains 14 residues. The CDR3 region is CASSPGGTGGEQYF. DNA for the CDR3: TGTGCCAGCAGCCCAGGGGGGACAGGGGGCGAGCAGTACTTC. Variable domain in full (rest from reference TRBV5-4 and TRBJ2-7): ETGVTQSPTHLIKTRGQQVTLRCSSQSGHNTVSWYQQALGQGPQFIFQYYREEENGRGNFPPRFSGLQFPNYSSELNVNALELDDSALYLCASSPGGTGGEQYFGPGTRLTVT.

The chain couples TRBV18 to TRBJ1-5, with D unresolved. This CDR3 has 15 residues. V lost 2 bases and J lost 2, with 10 bases in between. The germline gives CDR1 KGHSH, CDR2 LQKENI. In DNA form, the CDR3 reads TGTGCCAGCTCACCAGGGGAGACTGGCAATCAGCCCCAGCATTTT. It encodes CASSPGETGNQPQHF.

CDR3 amino acids: CASNRAGNTGELFF. The CDR3, as DNA: TGTGCCAGCAATCGGGCAGGGAACACCGGGGAGCTGTTTTTT. The gene calls are TRBV7-7 and TRBJ2-2; D not resolved. V gave up 7 bases and J gave up 1 base, with 10 bases separating them. Germline CDR1 is SSHAT and CDR2 is FNYEAQ (reference sequence). The CDR3 loop spans 14 amino acids. Full variable domain (rest looked up from reference TRBV7-7 and TRBJ2-2): GAGVSQSPRYKVTKRGQDVTLRCDPISSHATLYWYQQALGQGPEFLTYFNYEAQPDKSGLPSDRFSAERPEGSISTLTIQRTEQRDSAMYRCASNRAGNTGELFFGEGSRLTVL.

The V and J genes are TRBV4-3 and TRBJ1-2; D gene uncertain. CDR1 and CDR2 from the germline V gene are LGHNA and YSLEER. This CDR3 has 15 amino acids. The V and J ends lost 0 bases and 7 bases respectively, with 15 bases between them. The CDR3 loop reads CASSQEGGRDRGYTF. The DNA of the CDR3 is TGCGCCAGCAGCCAAGAAGGAGGAAGGGATCGTGGCTACACCTTC.

Comments on this clone: The sample carries other DNA sequences with the same CDR3. The genes are TRBV18 and TRBJ1-1; D is uncertain. The CDR3 is 13 residues long. The germline CDR1 and CDR2 sequences are KGHSH and LQKENI. Trimming removed 3 bases from V and 1 base from J, with 6 bases in between. The CDR3 protein is CASSPTANTEAFF. CDR3 in DNA: TGTGCCAGCTCACCTACAGCGAACACTGAAGCTTTCTTT.

The V call is TRBV9, the J call TRBJ2-3; D remains ambiguous. Germline CDR1 and CDR2: SGDLS and YYNGEE. This CDR3 has 15 amino acids. The V and J ends lost 1 base and 1 base respectively, with 10 bases between them. The DNA of the CDR3 is TGTGCCAGCAGCGTATCCGGCGTCGGCACAGATACGCAGTATTTT. Translation gives CASSVSGVGTDTQYF. Full variable domain (missing parts from reference TRBV9 and TRBJ2-3): DSGVTQTPKHLITATGQRVTLRCSPRSGDLSVYWYQQSLDQGLQFLIQYYNGEERAKGNILERFSAQQFPDLHSELNLSSLELGDSALYFCASSVSGVGTDTQYFGPGTRLTVL.

The chain uses TRBV2 and TRBJ2-7, with D maybe TRBD2 (7 bases). Germline V gene lookup returns CDR1 SNHLY and CDR2 FYNNEI. Trimming stripped 8 bases from V and 3 bases from J, with 14 bases between. This CDR3 comprises 13 residues. This CDR3 reads CASREDRDYEQYF. CDR3 DNA sequence: TGTGCCAGCCGGGAGGACAGAGACTACGAGCAGTACTTC.

The chain is built from TRBV10-1 and TRBJ2-1; 9 bases map to TRBD2. The length of the CDR3 is 16 residues. Losses at the gene ends were 1 base for V and 6 bases for J; bases not matched to a gene: 7. Germline V CDR1 and CDR2: WNHNN, SYGVQD (reference sequence). CDR3 amino acids: CASSEYSGSQANEQFF. In DNA, the CDR3 is TGCGCCAGCAGTGAGTATAGCGGGAGCCAGGCCAATGAGCAGTTCTTC.

The chain links TRBV5-1 to TRBJ1-6, with D uncertain. Trimming shortened V by 5 bases and J by 8 bases, and 14 bases separated the two germline ends. The CDR3 is 14 residues long. The germline V gene has CDR1 SGHRS and CDR2 YFSETQ. The CDR3 DNA is TGCGCCAGCAGTCCAATGGGGTCAGATTCACCCCTCCACTTT. Translating gives CASSPMGSDSPLHF.

The chain recombines TRBV5-1 with TRBJ1-1; D is uncertain. Germline lookup yields CDR1 SGHRS and CDR2 YFSETQ. The CDR3 sequence is 13 residues long. Trimming left V 0 bases short and J 4 bases short, with 7 bases between. CDR3 bases: TGCGCCAGCAGCTTGGGATGGAGCACTGAAGCTTTCTTT. As protein: CASSLGWSTEAFF.